This is a list of T cell receptor beta chains from one sample in a study of T cells after yellow fever vaccination. MiXCR, run by TCRdb on the 5' RACE reads, gives a single entry per CDR3 protein. The sample has 450,000 to 600,000 distinct CDR3 sequences, 13% seen once. The specimen comprised PBMCs, sampled on the day of the yellow fever booster vaccination. These receptors all come from a man aged 30-40 years who received the YFV17D yellow fever vaccine. The CDR3 runs from the conserved cysteine through the conserved F or W.

TRBJ2-7 | TRBV19 | CASSREYEQYF
TRBJ2-3 | TRBV7-2 | CASSLEAGSEDF
TRBJ1-6 | TRBV12-3/TRBV12-4 | CASSFQVTVPPLHF
TRBJ2-7 | TRBV6-5 | CASSYGRGFFYEQYF
TRBJ2-3 | TRBV20-1 | CSATPRTSGSGTDTQYF
TRBJ2-5 | TRBV28 | CASRRGGQRLETQYF
TRBJ1-1 | TRBV20-1 | CSAQGATEAFF
TRBJ2-5 | TRBV25-1 | CASSGTDRVQTQYF
TRBJ2-1 | TRBV20-1 | CSARLPSAYNEQFF
TRBJ2-7 | TRBV20-1 | CSARDGLASYEQYF
TRBJ2-4 | TRBV28 | CASTSGGDIQYF
TRBJ2-1 | TRBV20-1 | CSVRSWTSGSAYNEQFF
TRBJ2-2 | TRBV7-2 | CASSSWTGELFF
TRBJ2-1 | TRBV5-4 | CASSLGEGPYNEQFF
TRBJ2-2 | TRBV2 | CASIDQSSLNTGELFF
TRBJ2-5 | TRBV4-3 | CASSQAIGLWETQYF
TRBJ1-1 | TRBV15 | CATSRVTITEAFF
TRBJ2-1 | TRBV29-1 | CSVEALVPPTGYYNEQFF
TRBJ2-1 | TRBV25-1 | CASSDGFPSGYNEQFF
TRBJ2-7 | TRBV28 | CASSERPYEQYF
TRBJ2-2 | TRBV6-5 | CASSYLTGGDTGELFF
TRBJ2-5 | TRBV12-3/TRBV12-4 | CASSFTSGTEETQYF
TRBJ2-1 | TRBV30 | CAWSSGRNNEQIF
TRBJ2-7 | TRBV29-1 | CSVEGTLYEQYF
TRBJ2-3 | TRBV12-3/TRBV12-4 | CASSSPMGGSDTQYF
TRBJ2-2 | TRBV20-1 | CSASEGGVNTGELFF
TRBJ2-4 | TRBV5-1 | CASSLGGADIQYF
TRBJ1-5 | TRBV6-5 | CASSSGGVAQHF
TRBJ2-3 | TRBV3-1 | CASSHGRRDGSNTQYF
TRBJ2-7 | TRBV7-2 | CASSFSPPYEQYF
TRBJ2-4 | TRBV4-2 | CASSQDLVGYIQYF
TRBJ2-1 | TRBV5-1 | CASSLAPTTWGNEQFF
TRBJ2-7 | TRBV15 | CATSRDALTIYEQYF
TRBJ2-5 | TRBV4-2 | CASSPSGTRQYQETQYF
TRBJ2-7 | TRBV7-6 | CASSPTPGGEQYF
TRBJ2-7 | TRBV20-1 | CSASGLYEQYF
TRBJ2-1 | TRBV2 | CASRQGELDEQFF
TRBJ2-7 | TRBV18 | CASSSTVSSYEQYF
TRBJ2-4 | TRBV7-2 | CASSPRTGGNIQYF
TRBJ2-6 | TRBV5-1 | CAASQGASGANVLTF
TRBJ2-2 | TRBV6-2/TRBV6-3 | CASVTSGTHTGELFF
TRBJ1-1 | TRBV29-1 | CSADRATEAFF
TRBJ2-5 | TRBV5-1 | CASSLGAKTQYF
TRBJ1-2 | TRBV6-5 | CASSSPTANYGYTF
TRBJ2-5 | TRBV5-4 | CASSPGTSGFETQYF
TRBJ2-1 | TRBV7-2 | CASSLRGTSGYNEQFF
TRBJ2-7 | TRBV5-1 | CASSTNLRGSSYEQYF
TRBJ2-3 | TRBV4-1 | CASSRQHPRGKGLVGTDTQYF